These T cell receptor beta chains were read from a single sample in a study of cytomegalovirus exposure and HLA in healthy donors. Generated by immunoSEQ multiplex PCR, the TCRdb table keeps only in-frame clones and is missing some. The table includes approximately 280,000 clones, approximately 88% detected once. Sequencing was carried out using PBMCs. Receptors were obtained from a woman under 30 in good health and CMV-seronegative. Each CDR3 is given with its conserved first and last residue. Each record gives: V gene, CDR3 length, J gene, CDR3 protein.

V gene: TRBV5-4
CDR3 length: 15
J gene: TRBJ1-1
CDR3 protein: CASSLTGSGGTEAFF

V gene: TRBV6-1
CDR3 length: 14
J gene: TRBJ1-2
CDR3 protein: CASSPGRTMDGYTF

V gene: TRBV11-2
CDR3 length: 15
J gene: TRBJ2-7
CDR3 protein: CASSLGQGRSYEQYF

V gene: TRBV11-2
CDR3 length: 11
J gene: TRBJ1-3
CDR3 protein: CASSFADTIYF

V gene: TRBV30
CDR3 length: 16
J gene: TRBJ2-3
CDR3 protein: CAWSILAGGPGDTQYF

V gene: TRBV2
CDR3 length: 14
J gene: TRBJ2-5
CDR3 protein: CASSDTGSRETQYF

V gene: TRBV2
CDR3 length: 16
J gene: TRBJ1-6
CDR3 protein: CASSLDRGTYNSPLHF

V gene: TRBV9
CDR3 length: 13
J gene: TRBJ2-7
CDR3 protein: CASSRRGRDEQYF

V gene: TRBV2
CDR3 length: 14
J gene: TRBJ1-4
CDR3 protein: CASSERTQMKNCFF

V gene: TRBV11-2
CDR3 length: 15
J gene: TRBJ2-5
CDR3 protein: CASTKQGGIQETQYF

V gene: TRBV14
CDR3 length: 14
J gene: TRBJ2-7
CDR3 protein: CASSPASGRYEQYF

V gene: TRBV7-2
CDR3 length: 13
J gene: TRBJ2-7
CDR3 protein: CASSFTSVYEQYF

V gene: TRBV30
CDR3 length: 13
J gene: TRBJ1-5
CDR3 protein: CAWSSQSGQPQHF

V gene: TRBV10-2
CDR3 length: 18
J gene: TRBJ2-7
CDR3 protein: CASSGIVASGFWEYEQYF

V gene: TRBV19
CDR3 length: 13
J gene: TRBJ2-7
CDR3 protein: CASSRTRNYEQYF

V gene: TRBV6-5
CDR3 length: 14
J gene: TRBJ2-6
CDR3 protein: CASRSNSGANVLTF

V gene: TRBV11-2
CDR3 length: 12
J gene: TRBJ1-1
CDR3 protein: CASSSQGSKAFF

V gene: TRBV2
CDR3 length: 12
J gene: TRBJ2-5
CDR3 protein: CASTTSAETQYF

V gene: TRBV7-3
CDR3 length: 15
J gene: TRBJ2-1
CDR3 protein: CASKRTSGSYNEQFF

V gene: TRBV7-3
CDR3 length: 15
J gene: TRBJ2-1
CDR3 protein: CASSLALSSYNEQFF

V gene: TRBV4-3
CDR3 length: 15
J gene: TRBJ2-2
CDR3 protein: CASSPGTGNTGELFF

V gene: TRBV6-1
CDR3 length: 15
J gene: TRBJ1-2
CDR3 protein: CASSDTAESPYGYTF

V gene: TRBV7-2
CDR3 length: 15
J gene: TRBJ2-3
CDR3 protein: CASSLDRSSTDTQYF

V gene: TRBV4-1
CDR3 length: 16
J gene: TRBJ2-1
CDR3 protein: CASSQAGLAGLNEQFF

V gene: TRBV28
CDR3 length: 12
J gene: TRBJ2-7
CDR3 protein: CASSFRQMKQYF

V gene: TRBV25-1
CDR3 length: 14
J gene: TRBJ2-5
CDR3 protein: CASSESGVGETQYF

V gene: TRBV7-6
CDR3 length: 12
J gene: TRBJ2-7
CDR3 protein: CASGREGYEQYF

V gene: TRBV4-1
CDR3 length: 16
J gene: TRBJ2-7
CDR3 protein: CASSHPGSGATYEQYF

V gene: TRBV2
CDR3 length: 18
J gene: TRBJ2-2
CDR3 protein: CASSEKGQNPWHAGELFF

V gene: TRBV30
CDR3 length: 13
J gene: TRBJ1-6
CDR3 protein: CAWGRGNNSPLHF

V gene: TRBV7-9
CDR3 length: 14
J gene: TRBJ2-7
CDR3 protein: CASSPTRGGYEQYF

V gene: TRBV4-3
CDR3 length: 16
J gene: TRBJ1-2
CDR3 protein: CASSQEPSTARVGYTF

V gene: TRBV5-1
CDR3 length: 14
J gene: TRBJ1-4
CDR3 protein: CASTLGTTNEKLFF

V gene: TRBV5-1
CDR3 length: 13
J gene: TRBJ2-5
CDR3 protein: CASSFSGVETQYF

V gene: TRBV18
CDR3 length: 15
J gene: TRBJ2-1
CDR3 protein: CASSPTFAGEGEQFF

V gene: TRBV10-1
CDR3 length: 13
J gene: TRBJ1-1
CDR3 protein: CASRSEMNTEAFF

V gene: TRBV19
CDR3 length: 17
J gene: TRBJ2-1
CDR3 protein: CASSMTSGRHSYNEQFF

V gene: TRBV6-5
CDR3 length: 14
J gene: TRBJ2-2
CDR3 protein: CASSYRHFTGELFF

V gene: TRBV5-4
CDR3 length: 15
J gene: TRBJ2-2
CDR3 protein: CASSLRGTSGSGLFF

V gene: TRBV5-1
CDR3 length: 15
J gene: TRBJ1-1
CDR3 protein: CASSLGGDMNTEAFF

V gene: TRBV2
CDR3 length: 14
J gene: TRBJ2-7
CDR3 protein: CASTPQLGSYEQYF

V gene: TRBV2
CDR3 length: 18
J gene: TRBJ2-1
CDR3 protein: CASSERSSSGTGYNEQFF

V gene: TRBV30
CDR3 length: 17
J gene: TRBJ1-3
CDR3 protein: CAWSGRTGKMRGNTIYF

V gene: TRBV27
CDR3 length: 13
J gene: TRBJ1-1
CDR3 protein: CASRGPVNTEAFF

V gene: TRBV30
CDR3 length: 16
J gene: TRBJ1-2
CDR3 protein: CAWRSGGTAVNYGYTF

V gene: TRBV5-1
CDR3 length: 15
J gene: TRBJ2-2
CDR3 protein: CASSRGTGNTGELFF

V gene: TRBV7-6
CDR3 length: 17
J gene: TRBJ2-1
CDR3 protein: CASSLGTGTGAYNEQFF

V gene: TRBV2
CDR3 length: 12
J gene: TRBJ2-7
CDR3 protein: CAKGQGVNEQYF

V gene: TRBV6-1
CDR3 length: 11
J gene: TRBJ2-7
CDR3 protein: CASRHSYEQYF

V gene: TRBV28
CDR3 length: 15
J gene: TRBJ2-4
CDR3 protein: CASSPAELAKNIQYF

V gene: TRBV4-1
CDR3 length: 15
J gene: TRBJ2-3
CDR3 protein: CASSQVTAVADTQYF